Listed below are T cell receptor beta chains from one sample, sequenced in a study of Ad26.COV2.S vaccination and SARS-CoV-2 variants. Generated by immunoSEQ multiplex PCR, the TCRdb table keeps only in-frame clones and is missing some. In the table there are 410,000 or so clones, around 90% of which are singletons. Sequenced here: peripheral blood, sampled in a trial of Ad26.COV2.S vaccine versus placebo. The receptors here all came from a person aged 18-60 years who received the Ad26.COV2.S COVID-19 vaccine or a placebo. Each CDR3 is given with its conserved first and last residue. The D gene is left open where the match is weak. A clone size is listed for some rows: how often the clone was seen (once, few, many), or a class if it is expanded.

V	length	J	size	D	DNA	CDR3
TRBV7-2	15	TRBJ2-1	NA	NA	TGTGCCAGCAGCCAAAGAGCAGGCTCCTACAATGAGCAGTTCTTC	CASSQRAGSYNEQFF
TRBV11-2	18	TRBJ2-2	NA	TRBD1	TGTGCCAGCAACTCTAAGCGAGGGACAGCTAAGAACACCGGGGAGCTGTTTTTT	CASNSKRGTAKNTGELFF
TRBV7-9	15	TRBJ2-7	NA	NA	TGTGCCAGCAGCTTACTGCGGCAGGGGTTGATCGAGCAGTACTTC	CASSLLRQGLIEQYF
TRBV4-1	15	TRBJ2-5	NA	NA	TGCGCCAGCAGCCTAGCTAACAGGGGGGGGGAGACCCAGTACTTC	CASSLANRGGETQYF
TRBV19	12	TRBJ1-5	NA	NA	TGTGCCAGTAGAGGACCGGATCAGCCCCAGCATTTT	CASRGPDQPQHF
TRBV29-1	13	TRBJ1-1	NA	NA	TGCAGCGTTGAAGGACAGCTGAACACTGAAGCTTTCTTT	CSVEGQLNTEAFF
TRBV5-4	15	TRBJ2-3	once	NA	TGTGCCAGCAGCCAGGACCTCACTAGCACAGATACGCAGTATTTT	CASSQDLTSTDTQYF
TRBV10-3	16	TRBJ2-1	NA	TRBD2	TGTGCCATCAGCCCCGGACTAGCGGACTCCTACAATGAGCAGTTCTTC	CAISPGLADSYNEQFF
TRBV12-3/TRBV12-4	13	TRBJ1-6	NA	NA	TGTGCCAGCACCCGGGGCTGGGGTTCACCCCTCCACTTT	CASTRGWGSPLHF
TRBV7-9	16	TRBJ1-6	NA	NA	TGTGCCAGCAGCTCACCGCGTTCCGCCCAGGATTCACCCCTCCACTTT	CASSSPRSAQDSPLHF
TRBV19	13	TRBJ1-4	NA	NA	TGTGCCAGTAGTATACAGCAGAATGAAAAACTGTTTTTT	CASSIQQNEKLFF
TRBV6-1	17	TRBJ2-6	once	TRBD2	TGTGCCAGCAGTGTGGGGCTAGCGGGGTCTGGGGCCAACGTCCTGACTTTC	CASSVGLAGSGANVLTF
TRBV9	17	TRBJ2-1	NA	TRBD2	TGTGCCAGCAGCGTAGGTAGCGGGGGGTTCTCCTACAATGAGCAGTTCTTC	CASSVGSGGFSYNEQFF
TRBV4-1	15	TRBJ2-1	NA	NA	TGCGCCAGCAGCCAAGATAATGGGGATGGGAATGAGCAGTTCTTC	CASSQDNGDGNEQFF
TRBV7-9	16	TRBJ1-1	NA	NA	TGTGCCAGCAGTTCCTCGATAGGGGGGTGGTACACTGAAGCTTTCTTT	CASSSSIGGWYTEAFF
TRBV21-1	15	TRBJ1-4	few	NA	TGTGCCAGCAGCAAAGGCCACAGGGGTAGAGAAAAACTGTTTTTT	CASSKGHRGREKLFF
TRBV5-1	19	TRBJ2-2	NA	TRBD1	TGCGCCAGCAGCTCCCTTATCGAAGCTGACAGGGGAGGCACCGGGGAGCTGTTTTTT	CASSSLIEADRGGTGELFF
TRBV29-1	14	TRBJ1-1	NA	NA	TGCAGCGTTGGGTGGGGACTTGAGAACACTGAAGCTTTCTTT	CSVGWGLENTEAFF
TRBV18	13	TRBJ1-2	NA	NA	TGTGCCAGCTCACCAGACACCGACTATGGCTACACCTTC	CASSPDTDYGYTF
TRBV12-3/TRBV12-4	13	TRBJ2-7	NA	NA	TGTGCCAGCCGACACACAACAGCCTACGAGCAGTACTTC	CASRHTTAYEQYF
TRBV18	15	TRBJ2-5	NA	NA	TGTGCCAGCTCACAAGCGACAGGCGGAAAAGAGACCCAGTACTTC	CASSQATGGKETQYF
TRBV28	12	TRBJ1-1	NA	NA	TGTGCCAGCAGTGTATCCCGTATGGGGGCTTTCTTT	CASSVSRMGAFF
TRBV7-2	14	TRBJ2-7	NA	TRBD2	TGTGCCAGCAGTCAGACTAGCGGGAGTTACGAGCAGTACTTC	CASSQTSGSYEQYF
TRBV9	13	TRBJ1-1	NA	NA	TGTGCCAGCAGCGTAGCGAGCTGGGGTGAAGCTTTCTTT	CASSVASWGEAFF
TRBV29-1	15	TRBJ2-1	many	NA	TGCAGCGTTGAAGTTATGGGGGAGGGGGTCAATGAGCAGTTCTTC	CSVEVMGEGVNEQFF
TRBV9	15	TRBJ1-4	NA	TRBD1	TGTGCCAGCAGCGGGACAGGGTTGGGTAATGAAAAACTGTTTTTT	CASSGTGLGNEKLFF
TRBV7-6	19	TRBJ2-7	NA	NA	TGTGCCAGCAGCTTCGGGGGTAGAGGGGGTCCAGATTTCTCCTACGAGCAGTACTTC	CASSFGGRGGPDFSYEQYF
TRBV28	12	TRBJ2-1	NA	NA	TGTGCCAGCAGTTCAAACTCGGTTGAGCAGTTCTTC	CASSSNSVEQFF
TRBV9	12	TRBJ2-1	NA	TRBD2	TGTGCCAGCAGCGCGGGGGGCAATGAGCAGTTCTTC	CASSAGGNEQFF
TRBV7-3	14	TRBJ2-2	NA	TRBD1	TGTGCCAGCAGCTTAGGGCAGGGGGCCGGGGAGCTGTTTTTT	CASSLGQGAGELFF
TRBV30	13	TRBJ1-2	NA	TRBD1	TGTGCCTGGAGTCCGGGACAGGAGGGAATTAGCACCTTC	CAWSPGQEGISTF
TRBV5-5	15	TRBJ2-7	NA	NA	TGTGCCAGCAGCCCCGGTTGGGACAAACCCTACGAGCAGTACTTC	CASSPGWDKPYEQYF
TRBV7-9	14	TRBJ2-7	NA	TRBD1	TGTGCCAGCAGCTCCAGGGGGCCGTCCTACGAGCAGTACTTC	CASSSRGPSYEQYF
TRBV7-9	16	TRBJ2-3	NA	NA	TGTGCCAGCAGCTTACGGGTTGGTCTGAGCACAGATACGCAGTATTTT	CASSLRVGLSTDTQYF
TRBV11-2	16	TRBJ1-5	NA	NA	TGTGCCAGCAGCCATACTGGGGGGGGCGCGGGACAGCCCCAGCATTTT	CASSHTGGGAGQPQHF
TRBV7-9	13	TRBJ1-2	NA	TRBD1	TGTGCCAGCAGCGTGACAGGGAATCGGGGCTACACCTTC	CASSVTGNRGYTF
TRBV7-3	15	TRBJ2-1	NA	TRBD2	TGTGCCAGCAGCTCCGGGACTAGCGGATACAATGAGCAGTTCTTC	CASSSGTSGYNEQFF
TRBV6-6	13	TRBJ1-2	NA	NA	TGTGCCAGCAGTTACTCCGCTAACTATGGCTACACCTTC	CASSYSANYGYTF